This entry lists 32 T cell receptor beta chains sequenced from one sample in a study of technical replicates of blood from several donors (dated by TCRdb to about 2017). The method behind the library was the immunoSEQ multiplex PCR assay. TCRdb's version of the immuneACCESS table is confined to in-frame rearrangements and falls short of the full clone set. An unresolved V gene accounts for under half of the shortfall where checked; the remainder is of unknown origin. This sample gives some 63,000 clones in total; roughly 89% of them show up just once. The ten most abundant clones make up 4% to 6.5% of the sample. Sequenced sample: PBMCs. These receptors were taken from a human donor in good health. Some clones in this sample may be carry-over from other donors' samples.

The chain recombines TRBV18 with TRBJ2-7; D not certain. The CDR3 totals 17 residues. Germline V gives CDR1 KGHSH, CDR2 LQKENI. Trimming pared 2 bases from V and 0 bases from J, leaving 17 bases between. The CDR3 bases are TGTGCCAGCTCACCAACCCAACCTCTCGTGAGCTCCTACGAGCAGTACTTC. It is translated as CASSPTQPLVSSYEQYF.

CDR3 in amino acids: CSVLNILDRGNGYTF. The CDR3 DNA reads as TGCAGCGTTTTAAACATTCTCGACAGGGGCAATGGCTACACCTTC. The J gene is TRBJ1-2, the V gene TRBV29-1, with TRBD1 matching 8 bases. This CDR3 has 15 residues. J gave up 6 bases and V 5 bases, and 14 bases lay outside the gene matches. Germline CDR1 reads SQVTM; CDR2 reads ANQGSEA.

The chain combines TRBV2 with TRBJ2-2; 7 bases match TRBD1. This CDR3 is 15 amino acids long. CDR1 is SNHLY and CDR2 is FYNNEI in the germline V gene. With V trimmed by 8 bases and J by 0 bases, 6 bases remained unmatched. The CDR3 spells CASERQGPNTGELFF. CDR3 DNA: TGTGCCAGCGAAAGACAGGGCCCGAACACCGGGGAGCTGTTTTTT. Looking up the rest from reference TRBV2 and TRBJ2-2 gives the full variable domain: EPEVTQTPSHQVTQMGQEVILRCVPISNHLYFYWYRQILGQKVEFLVSFYNNEISEKSEIFDDQFSVERPDGSNFTLKIRSTKLEDSAMYFCASERQGPNTGELFFGEGSRLTVL.

The chain combines TRBV6-1 with TRBJ1-6, with D possibly matching TRBD1 (5 bases). V shed 7 bases and J shed 13 bases, with 23 bases lying between them. Looked up from germline, CDR1 is MNHNS and CDR2 is SASEGT. The CDR3 runs to 15 residues. The CDR3 DNA reads TGTGCCAGCACCGAAACCCGAGCGGGACGCGGGCCCCTCCACTTT. Translating gives CASTETRAGRGPLHF.

The rearrangement uses TRBV27 and TRBJ1-6, with unresolved D. This CDR3 spans 17 amino acids. Trimming stripped 1 base from V and 1 base from J, with 11 bases between. Germline CDR1 reads MNHEY; CDR2 reads SMNVEV (reference sequence). The CDR3 protein is CASSLYPPGSYNSPLHF. CDR3 nucleotide sequence: TGTGCCAGCAGTTTATATCCCCCGGGATCCTATAATTCACCCCTCCACTTT.

The rearrangement links TRBV5-1 to TRBJ2-2; 9 nucleotides agree with TRBD2. J lost 5 bases, V lost 0 bases, and 8 bases had no gene match. The CDR3 has 17 amino acids. Germline CDR1 and CDR2: SGHRS and YFSETQ. The CDR3 loop reads CASSLEGGRAGTGELFF. The CDR3 DNA is TGCGCCAGCAGCTTGGAGGGCGGGAGGGCCGGAACCGGGGAGCTGTTTTTT.

CDR3 sequence reads: CASSLRGSQETQYF. CDR3 DNA sequence: TGCGCCAGCAGCTTACGGGGGAGCCAAGAGACCCAGTACTTC. V usage is TRBV5-1 and J usage is TRBJ2-5; D possibly corresponds to TRBD2 (6 bases). This CDR3 comprises 14 residues. Per the germline V gene, CDR1 is SGHRS and CDR2 is YFSETQ. V was trimmed by 2 bases and J by 1 base, leaving 9 bases between them.

The chain is built from TRBV9 and TRBJ2-1, with TRBD2 identical over 7 bases. This CDR3 region has 14 residues. Germline lookup yields CDR1 SGDLS and CDR2 YYNGEE. The V and J ends lost 2 bases and 8 bases, in that order; junction bases with no gene match: 7. CDR3 region: CASSVWTSRYEQFF. CDR3 nucleotides: TGTGCCAGCAGCGTCTGGACTAGTAGGTATGAGCAGTTCTTC.

The chain is built from TRBV5-4 and TRBJ2-7; 8 bases agree with TRBD1. V shed 0 bases and J 6 bases; nucleotides not matched to a gene: 5. Germline CDR1 reads SGHNT; CDR2 reads YYREEE (reference sequence). The CDR3 loop spans 14 amino acids. This CDR3 reads CASSLGQGSREQYF. The DNA of the CDR3 is TGTGCCAGCAGCTTGGGACAGGGGAGTCGCGAGCAGTACTTC. The full variable domain, rest sourced from reference TRBV5-4 and TRBJ2-7, is ETGVTQSPTHLIKTRGQQVTLRCSSQSGHNTVSWYQQALGQGPQFIFQYYREEENGRGNFPPRFSGLQFPNYSSELNVNALELDDSALYLCASSLGQGSREQYFGPGTRLTVT.

This chain joins TRBV30 and TRBJ2-3; D might be TRBD2 (7 bases). Germline V gene lookup returns CDR1 GTSNPN and CDR2 SVGIG (reference sequence). The CDR3 has 15 residues. Trimming took off 0 bases at V and 2 bases at J, with 12 bases between the two ends. This chain's CDR3 is CAWSVQGGLTDTQYF. CDR3 nucleotide sequence: TGTGCCTGGAGTGTACAGGGAGGGCTCACAGATACGCAGTATTTT.

This rearrangement joins TRBV7-9 to TRBJ2-3, with D tentatively TRBD1 (5 bases). The germline gives CDR1 SEHNR, CDR2 FQNEAQ (reference sequence). The CDR3 totals 13 residues. Trimming removed 3 bases from V and 6 bases from J, with 10 bases in between. The CDR3 bases are TGTGCCAGCAGCTTCTTTGGGGCCGATACGCAGTATTTT. It is translated as CASSFFGADTQYF.

This clone was seen more than once but under ten times. The V and J genes are TRBV18 and TRBJ2-1; 14 bases match TRBD2. The CDR3 covers 17 residues. The J segment lost 6 bases and the V segment lost 1 base, leaving 5 bases of the junction unmatched. Looked up from germline, CDR1 is KGHSH and CDR2 is LQKENI. CDR3 in DNA: TGTGCCAGCTCACCACGAACTGGGACTAGCGGGGGCAATGAGCAGTTCTTC. Its protein is CASSPRTGTSGGNEQFF.

The rearrangement links TRBV7-9 to TRBJ2-5; 7 bases are a match to TRBD1. The J segment lost 5 bases and the V segment lost 3 bases, leaving 9 bases of the junction unmatched. The CDR3 spans 15 residues. From germline, CDR1 is SEHNR and CDR2 FQNEAQ (reference sequence). CDR3 nucleotides: TGTGCCAGCAGCTTTCAGCGGACAGGCATGGAGACCCAGTACTTC. Its protein product is CASSFQRTGMETQYF.

This clone qualifies as large. The chain is built from TRBV5-6 and TRBJ2-1; tentatively, D is TRBD2 (6 bases). The V gene lost 4 bases and the J gene lost 8 bases, with 16 bases spanning the gap. Germline CDR1 reads SGHDT; CDR2 reads YYEEEE. CDR3 length: 14 residues. The CDR3 DNA follows: TGTGCCAGCAGCCCTGGACTACCCAACGATGAGCAGTTCTTC. Translation gives CASSPGLPNDEQFF.

The chain links TRBV25-1 to TRBJ2-7; a weak D match, TRBD1 (6 bases). V gave up 0 bases and J gave up 3 bases, with 6 bases separating them. This CDR3 contains 13 residues. CDR1 is MGHDK, CDR2 SYGVNS, per germline. DNA of the CDR3: TGTGCCAGCAGTGAATACAGGGGCTACGAGCAGTACTTC. This translates into CASSEYRGYEQYF.

The gene calls are TRBV7-9 and TRBJ1-3; D ambiguous. The CDR3 covers 14 residues. CDR1 is SEHNR, CDR2 FQNEAQ, per germline (reference sequence). Trimming took off 3 bases at V and 0 bases at J, with 6 bases between the two ends. This CDR3 reads CASSFASSGNTIYF. The CDR3 nucleotides are TGTGCCAGCAGCTTTGCCAGCTCTGGAAACACCATATATTTT.

V usage is TRBV7-2 and J usage is TRBJ2-7; 7 bases are shared with TRBD2. Germline trimming cut 5 bases from V and 0 bases from J; bases unmatched to any gene: 10. Germline V CDR1 and CDR2: SGHTA, FQGNSA. This CDR3 is 16 amino acids long. The CDR3 DNA is TGTGCCAGCAGCCCACCTAGCGGCGGCAGCTCCTACGAGCAGTACTTC. Translating gives CASSPPSGGSSYEQYF. The full variable domain, with the rest looked up from reference TRBV7-2 and TRBJ2-7, is GAGVSQSPSNKVTEKGKDVELRCDPISGHTALYWYRQSLGQGLEFLIYFQGNSAPDKSGLPSDRFSAERTGGSVSTLTIQRTQQEDSAVYLCASSPPSGGSSYEQYFGPGTRLTVT.

This clone was counted many times. The chain is built from TRBV21-1 and TRBJ1-2; TRBD1 is taken as the D call from the table, unchecked against the DNA. TRBV21-1 is listed as a pseudogene. The CDR3 consists of 13 residues. The CDR3 spells CASSKDKNYGYTF. For the CDR3, the DNA is TGTGCCAGCAGCAAAGACAAAAACTATGGCTACACCTTC.

The chain has TRBV13 and TRBJ2-1; 10 bases line up with TRBD1. The CDR3 contains 15 residues. V trimming: 5 bases; J trimming: 8 bases; junction bases outside the gene matches: 9. The germline V gene encodes CDR1 PRHDT and CDR2 FYEKMQ (reference sequence). CDR3 bases: TGTGCCAGCAGCCGACCGACAGGGGGCGTTGATGAGCAGTTCTTC. It encodes CASSRPTGGVDEQFF.

The V call is TRBV29-1, the J call TRBJ1-2; 12 bases align to TRBD1. Germline V CDR1 and CDR2: SQVTM, ANQGSEA. V shed 4 bases, J shed 4 bases, and the junction held 4 bases outside the gene matches. This CDR3 has 14 amino acids. CDR3 residues: CSVGDRGLVYGYTF. The CDR3 bases are TGCAGCGTTGGGGACAGGGGGCTTGTCTATGGCTACACCTTC. Supplemented by reference TRBV29-1 and TRBJ1-2, the full variable domain reads SAVISQKPSRDICQRGTSLTIQCQVDSQVTMMFWYRQQPGQSLTLIATANQGSEATYESGFVIDKFPISRPNLTFSTLTVSNMSPEDSSIYLCSVGDRGLVYGYTFGSGTRLTVV.

The V call is TRBV7-3, the J call TRBJ1-6, with 10 bases identical to TRBD1. The CDR3 extends over 15 amino acids. The germline CDR1 and CDR2 sequences are SGHTA and FQGTGA. After removal of 2 bases from V and 9 bases from J, the junction contained 4 bases not matched to a gene. The CDR3 coding sequence is TGTGCCAGCAGCTTACGGGACAGGGGCCTTTCACCCCTCCACTTT. Protein product: CASSLRDRGLSPLHF.

The genes are TRBV18 and TRBJ1-1; 8 bases are shared with TRBD1. V was pared by 0 bases and J by 4 bases, with 4 bases of the junction left unmatched. There are 15 residues in the CDR3. The V gene's germline CDR1 is KGHSH and CDR2 LQKENI. The CDR3 is CASSPPGTGRTEAFF. The CDR3 bases are TGTGCCAGCTCACCACCGGGGACAGGACGCACTGAAGCTTTCTTT.

The rearrangement links TRBV7-3 to TRBJ2-2; D not resolved. The germline V and J ends were trimmed by 4 bases and 5 bases, with 14 bases remaining between them. This CDR3 region has 15 residues. Germline values: CDR1 SGHTA, CDR2 FQGTGA. In DNA form, the CDR3 reads TGTGCCAGCAGCTCCCAAGTAGGCGGAACCGGGGAGCTGTTTTTT. It translates to CASSSQVGGTGELFF.

The chain joins TRBV7-3 to TRBJ1-3; D is unresolved. CDR1 and CDR2 from the germline V gene are SGHTA and FQGTGA. This CDR3 has 15 amino acids. The V gene lost 8 bases and the J gene lost 4 bases, with 18 bases spanning the gap. The CDR3, as DNA: TGTGCCAGCGCTCAGGACTCCTCGGCCGGAAACACCATATATTTT. Translation gives CASAQDSSAGNTIYF.

V is TRBV15 and J is TRBJ2-4; 9 bases are a match to TRBD2. CDR3 length: 17 residues. V shed 1 base, J shed 6 bases, and the junction held 10 bases outside the gene matches. CDR1 is LNHNV and CDR2 is YYDKDF in the germline V gene (reference sequence). CDR3 DNA: TGTGCCACCAGCAGAGCCCGAGCGGGAGGAGGCATAAACATTCAGTACTTC. Amino acid sequence: CATSRARAGGGINIQYF.

The CDR3 protein is CASGDRPYEQYF. The CDR3 DNA follows: TGTGCCAGCGGGGACAGACCCTACGAGCAGTACTTC. The gene calls are TRBV19 and TRBJ2-7, with 7 bases that match TRBD1. Germline V gives CDR1 LNHDA, CDR2 SQIVND (reference sequence). The CDR3 covers 12 residues. After removal of 9 bases from V and 2 bases from J, the junction contained 4 bases not matched to a gene. Supplemented by reference TRBV19 and TRBJ2-7, the full variable domain reads DGGITQSPKYLFRKEGQNVTLSCEQNLNHDAMYWYRQDPGQGLRLIYYSQIVNDFQKGDIAEGYSVSREKKESFPLTVTSAQKNPTAFYLCASGDRPYEQYFGPGTRLTVT.

The chain uses TRBV19 and TRBJ1-2, with a weak D call TRBD1 (6 bases). Germline V lookup: CDR1 LNHDA, CDR2 SQIVND (reference sequence). CDR3 size: 15 residues. V was cut by 3 bases and J by 4 bases, with 15 bases left in between. The CDR3 protein is CASSMANRDLYGYTF. The CDR3, as DNA: TGTGCCAGTAGTATGGCTAACAGGGACCTCTATGGCTACACCTTC. The whole variable domain, filled in from reference TRBV19 and TRBJ1-2, reads DGGITQSPKYLFRKEGQNVTLSCEQNLNHDAMYWYRQDPGQGLRLIYYSQIVNDFQKGDIAEGYSVSREKKESFPLTVTSAQKNPTAFYLCASSMANRDLYGYTFGSGTRLTVV.

The rearrangement uses TRBV9 and TRBJ2-3, with TRBD2 matching over 14 bases. V was clipped by 0 bases and J by 6 bases; unmatched bases: 9. The CDR3 spans 18 residues. Germline CDR1 and CDR2: SGDLS and YYNGEE. The CDR3 protein is CASSVDFLTSGRGDTQYF. In DNA, the CDR3 is TGTGCCAGCAGCGTAGACTTCCTGACTAGCGGGAGGGGGGATACGCAGTATTTT.

V and J are TRBV4-3 and TRBJ1-2; 11 nucleotides agree with TRBD1. CDR3 size: 15 residues. The V gene's germline CDR1 is LGHNA and CDR2 YSLEER. V gave up 2 bases and J gave up 3 bases; unmatched junction bases: 2. The CDR3 spells CASSQLGQGDYGYTF. CDR3 bases: TGCGCCAGCAGCCAACTGGGACAGGGGGACTATGGCTACACCTTC.

The chain carries TRBV29-1 and TRBJ2-1, with TRBD2 matching over 7 bases. This CDR3 spans 13 amino acids. The V and J ends lost 6 bases and 8 bases, in that order; junction bases with no gene match: 10. In germline, CDR1 is SQVTM, CDR2 ANQGSEA. CDR3 coding DNA: TGCAGCGTCGGTACTAGCGTGAGCTATGAGCAGTTCTTC. Protein: CSVGTSVSYEQFF.

The CDR3 loop is CASSQGSLASDPYEQYF. CDR3 nucleotides: TGCGCCAGCAGCCAAGGATCCTTGGCTAGCGACCCCTACGAGCAGTACTTC. J is TRBJ2-7 and V is TRBV4-3; D is possibly TRBD2 (6 bases). Germline V gene sequence: CDR1 LGHNA, CDR2 YSLEER. V was cut by 1 base and J by 2 bases, with 18 bases left in between. This CDR3 is 17 amino acids long.

This clone was observed once. This chain uses TRBV18 with TRBJ1-2; TRBD1 aligns across 9 bases. The junction had 4 bases not matched to a gene; V was cut back by 2 bases and J by 6 bases. The germline CDR1 and CDR2 sequences are KGHSH and LQKENI. The CDR3 consists of 14 residues. The CDR3 is CASSPEQGADGYTF. For the CDR3, the DNA is TGTGCCAGCTCACCAGAACAGGGGGCAGATGGCTACACCTTC.